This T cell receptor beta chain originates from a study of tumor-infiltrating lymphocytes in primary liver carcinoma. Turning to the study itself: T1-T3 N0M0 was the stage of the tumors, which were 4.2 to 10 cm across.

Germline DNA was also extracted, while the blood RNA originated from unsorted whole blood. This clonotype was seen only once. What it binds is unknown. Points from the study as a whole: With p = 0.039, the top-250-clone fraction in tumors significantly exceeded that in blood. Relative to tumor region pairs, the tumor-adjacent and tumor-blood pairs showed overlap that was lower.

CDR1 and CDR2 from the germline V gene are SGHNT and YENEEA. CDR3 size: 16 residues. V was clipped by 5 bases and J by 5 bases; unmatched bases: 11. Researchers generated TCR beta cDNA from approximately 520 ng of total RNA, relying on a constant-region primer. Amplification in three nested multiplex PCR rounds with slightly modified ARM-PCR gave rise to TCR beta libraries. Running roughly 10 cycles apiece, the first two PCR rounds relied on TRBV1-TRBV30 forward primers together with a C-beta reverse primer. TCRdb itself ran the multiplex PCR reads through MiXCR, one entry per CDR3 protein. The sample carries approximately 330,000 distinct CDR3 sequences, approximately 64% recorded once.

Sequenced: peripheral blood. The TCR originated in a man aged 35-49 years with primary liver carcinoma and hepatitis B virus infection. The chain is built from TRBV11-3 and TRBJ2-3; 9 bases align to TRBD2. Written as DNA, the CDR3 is TGTGCCAGCAGCCCTGGAGTAGCGGGAGTCAAAGATACGCAGTATTTT. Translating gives CASSPGVAGVKDTQYF.